This is a list of T cell receptor beta chains from one sample in a study of blood T cell repertoires in COVID-19. Clones were sequenced by immunoSEQ multiplex PCR, and TCRdb holds only the in-frame ones, with some missing. The sample has about 73,000 clones; roughly four fifths are singletons. The sample was peripheral blood. The receptors derive from a man between 70 and 80 years old with COVID-19, enrolled during active disease. Each CDR3 is given with its conserved first and last residue. A D gene is named only where the DNA matches it firmly. Clone size, where shown, is once, few, many, or a class for clones that have expanded.

clone_size j_call v_call d_call cdr3_nt cdr3_aa
. TRBJ1-2 TRBV10-3 TRBD1 TGTGCCATCAGTGAGTCAGGGGGACAGGGCGGGCCGACTAACTATGGCTACACCTTC CAISESGGQGGPTNYGYTF
few TRBJ2-1 TRBV5-5 . TGTGCCAGCAGCTTGGGACAGTTTACCTACAATGAGCAGTTCTTC CASSLGQFTYNEQFF
. TRBJ2-2 TRBV7-3 . TGTGCCAGCAGCTTTACGTCGGGAAAACACACCGGGGAGCTGTTTTTT CASSFTSGKHTGELFF
. TRBJ2-7 TRBV5-1 TRBD1 TGCGCCAGCAGCTCCCGCTTACAGGGGGCAAATTCAAGGGGGCAGTACTTC CASSSRLQGANSRGQYF
few TRBJ1-1 TRBV6-2/TRBV6-3 . TGTGCCAGCAGTGAGGCCTTAAAAGCTTTCTTT CASSEALKAFF
. TRBJ1-1 TRBV7-3 . TGTGCCAGCAGCTTGGACATGAACACTGAAGCTTTCTTT CASSLDMNTEAFF
. TRBJ2-1 TRBV11-2 TRBD2 TGTGCCAGCAGCTACCCAGCTAGCGGGAGGGCCTACAATGAGCAGTTCTTC CASSYPASGRAYNEQFF
few TRBJ1-2 TRBV5-1 TRBD1 TGCGCCAGCAGCCCCGGACAGGGGGCGCCGATGTTTGGCTACACCTTC CASSPGQGAPMFGYTF
. TRBJ2-4 TRBV4-3 TRBD2 TGCGCCAGCAGCCAACGAACTAGCGGAGGGGGAGCCAAAAACATTCAGTACTTC CASSQRTSGGGAKNIQYF
. TRBJ2-1 TRBV18 . TGTGCCAGCTCACCGTCGCCCCGAGCCTACAATGAGCAGTTCTTC CASSPSPRAYNEQFF
. TRBJ1-5 TRBV4-2 . TGTGCCAGCAGCCAAGAAATTGGGGAGAGGATTGGCAATCAGCCCCAGCATTTT CASSQEIGERIGNQPQHF
. TRBJ1-6 TRBV7-2 . TGTGCCAGCAGCCCAAGATTGACAGACAGGAATTCACCCCTCCACTTT CASSPRLTDRNSPLHF
. TRBJ1-5 TRBV28 TRBD1 TGTGCCAGCAGTTTGACAAGGGGGCCGCATCAGCCCCAGCATTTT CASSLTRGPHQPQHF
. TRBJ1-1 TRBV29-1 . TGCAGCGCCGAACAGGTAGAAGCTTTCTTT CSAEQVEAFF
once TRBJ2-3 TRBV3-1/TRBV3-2 TRBD2 TGTGCCAGCAGCGCCAGCGGGAGCTCAGATACGCAGTATTTT CASSASGSSDTQYF
. TRBJ2-1 TRBV5-1 TRBD1 TGCGCCAGCAGCCCTGGACAGGGCCTCTCCTACAATGAGCAGTTCTTC CASSPGQGLSYNEQFF
. TRBJ2-3 TRBV7-3 . TGTGCCAGCGGTAAAGGACATAGCACAGATACGCAGTATTTT CASGKGHSTDTQYF
. TRBJ2-1 TRBV5-5 . TGTGCCAGCAGCTTGGTTGGCTGGGCCCAAGCACGCAACAATGAGCAGTTCTTC CASSLVGWAQARNNEQFF
. TRBJ2-5 TRBV30 TRBD1 TGTGCCTGGAGTGCAGGGGGCCGGGAGACCCAGTACTTC CAWSAGGRETQYF
. TRBJ2-7 TRBV6-5 TRBD2 TGTGCCAGCAGTTCCCGGACTAGCGCAACTTACGAGCAGTACTTC CASSSRTSATYEQYF
. TRBJ1-6 TRBV5-1 . TGCGCCAGCAAGACAGTAGAAGATTCACCCCTCCACTTT CASKTVEDSPLHF
. TRBJ2-1 TRBV5-1 TRBD1 TGCGCCAGCAGCTCGACAGGGTTCAATGAGCAGTTCTTC CASSSTGFNEQFF
. TRBJ1-5 TRBV6-6 . TGTGCCAGCAGTTCCTTCGGACAACTTAGCAATCAGCCCCAGCATTTT CASSSFGQLSNQPQHF
. TRBJ2-3 TRBV24-1 TRBD1 TGTGCCACCAGTGACCCCCGACCATCACAGGGGACAGATACGCAGTATTTT CATSDPRPSQGTDTQYF
. TRBJ1-2 TRBV4-3 TRBD1 TGCGCCAGCAGCCAAGATCTTCAGGGGGCTTTAGGTGGCTACACCTTC CASSQDLQGALGGYTF
. TRBJ1-6 TRBV5-1 TRBD1 TGCGCCAGCAGCTTAACAGGGGGCAATAATTCACCCCTCCACTTT CASSLTGGNNSPLHF
. TRBJ2-7 TRBV11-1 TRBD2 TGTGCCAGCAGCCCTGGACTAGCCGCCTACGAGCAGTACTTC CASSPGLAAYEQYF
. TRBJ2-3 TRBV24-1 TRBD2 TGTGCCACCAGTGACCCGGGGGGTGACACAGATACGCAGTATTTT CATSDPGGDTDTQYF
few TRBJ1-2 TRBV19 . TGTGCCAGTAGTATCGGTCCGTATGGCTACACCTTC CASSIGPYGYTF
. TRBJ1-3 TRBV6-6 . TGTGCCAGCAATTCACTTGCCCCGGTCGGAAACACCATATATTTT CASNSLAPVGNTIYF
. TRBJ2-7 TRBV5-4 TRBD2 TGTGCCAGCAGCTTGGATACGGGCGGGAGCGCCGAGCAGTACTTC CASSLDTGGSAEQYF
. TRBJ2-3 TRBV5-4 TRBD1 TGTGCCAGCAGCCACCCCACAGGGGCGACCACAGATACGCAGTATTTT CASSHPTGATTDTQYF
. TRBJ2-7 TRBV14 TRBD2 TGTGCCAGCAGCCAAGGGTTAGCGGGGCTCGAGCAGTACTTC CASSQGLAGLEQYF
. TRBJ1-5 TRBV2 TRBD1 TGTGCCAGCAGTCCCGGGACAGGGCGTTATCAGCCCCAGCATTTT CASSPGTGRYQPQHF
. TRBJ2-7 TRBV11-2 TRBD1 TGTGCCAGCAGCTCGACCGGGACAGGGTTTTACGAGCAGTACTTC CASSSTGTGFYEQYF
. TRBJ1-2 TRBV19 TRBD1 TGTGCCAGTAGTATGGGGGACAGGGGCTATTATGGCTACACCTTC CASSMGDRGYYGYTF
. TRBJ1-2 TRBV30 TRBD1 TGTGCCTGGAGTAACAGGGGGTATGGCTACACCTTC CAWSNRGYGYTF
once TRBJ2-7 TRBV4-2 . TGTGCCAGCAGCCAAGTGTTCCGAACTCCGGACGAGCAGTACTTC CASSQVFRTPDEQYF
. TRBJ1-3 TRBV9 TRBD1 TGTGCCAGCAGCTTTACAGGGGTAGGAGCTGGAAACACCATATATTTT CASSFTGVGAGNTIYF
. TRBJ2-7 TRBV2 . TGTGCCAGCAGTGGTTTAGCGGATACCTACGAGCAGTACTTC CASSGLADTYEQYF
once TRBJ2-1 TRBV5-4 TRBD2 TGTGCCAGCAGCTTGCAAGCGGGGGGGTACAATGAGCAGTTCTTC CASSLQAGGYNEQFF
few TRBJ1-6 TRBV2 TRBD1 TGTGCCAGCAGTGCAAACAGGGGGCCTGCACCCCTCCACTTT CASSANRGPAPLHF
few TRBJ1-1 TRBV7-2 . TGTGCCAGCAGCTTACAGCGAGGAACTGAAGCTTTCTTT CASSLQRGTEAFF
. TRBJ2-7 TRBV28 TRBD2 TGTGCCAGCAGTTTAAGACTAGCGGGAGGTTGGTACTTC CASSLRLAGGWYF
. TRBJ1-2 TRBV28 . TGTGCCAGCAGGTCTAGATTCCGCTATGGCTACACCTTC CASRSRFRYGYTF
few TRBJ1-2 TRBV28 . TGTGCCAGCAGCCAATTGAACTATGGCTACACCTTC CASSQLNYGYTF
. TRBJ1-6 TRBV5-1 . TGCGCCAGCAGCCCTGGGACACCCGCCTTGGGTTCACCCCTCCACTTT CASSPGTPALGSPLHF
. TRBJ1-4 TRBV19 . TGTGCCAGTAGTTTGATCCAGCCAGGGGCGGAAAAACTGTTTTTT CASSLIQPGAEKLFF
. TRBJ1-6 TRBV19 . TGTGCCAGTAGTAACTCAGGGGTAAACTCACCCCTCCACTTT CASSNSGVNSPLHF
. TRBJ1-5 TRBV3-1/TRBV3-2 . TGTGCCAGCAGCCGCAGACAGGTTCGGCCCCAGCATTTT CASSRRQVRPQHF
. TRBJ1-1 TRBV2 . TGTGCCAGCAGTGGACACCGTTGGGGAACGGGGACTGAAGCTTTCTTT CASSGHRWGTGTEAFF
few TRBJ1-1 TRBV4-3 TRBD1 TGCGCCAGCAGCCTCACGGGACAGGGAATATCTGAAGCTTTCTTT CASSLTGQGISEAFF
. TRBJ2-1 TRBV7-9 . TGTGCCAGCAGCACATCATACGTGGGGAGCTCCTACAATGAGCAGTTCTTC CASSTSYVGSSYNEQFF
. TRBJ1-6 TRBV2 . TGTGCCAGCAGTGCAGGTTCTAATTCACCCCTCCACTTT CASSAGSNSPLHF
. TRBJ2-1 TRBV27 TRBD1 TGTGCCAGCAGTTTCGGACAGGGGGTAGGTGAGCAGTTCTTC CASSFGQGVGEQFF
. TRBJ2-1 TRBV11-2 TRBD2 TGTGCCAGCAGCTCCTTAGCGGGAGGGCGTGAGCAGTTCTTC CASSSLAGGREQFF
. TRBJ2-6 TRBV7-3 TRBD1 TGTGCCAGCAGCTCCGGGACAGGGGCTGGGGCCAACGTCCTGACTTTC CASSSGTGAGANVLTF
. TRBJ2-3 TRBV7-3 TRBD2 TGTGCCAGCAGCGCGACTAGCGGGAGATCCGCTTTAGATACGCAGTATTTT CASSATSGRSALDTQYF
once TRBJ2-6 TRBV6-4 . TGTGCCACCTCCCGAGACAGCGCTGGGGCCAACGTCCTGACTTTC CATSRDSAGANVLTF
once TRBJ2-7 TRBV4-2 TRBD2 TGTGCCAGCAGCCAACAAGCGGGAGACAAGTACGAGCAGTACTTC CASSQQAGDKYEQYF